The 17 T cell receptor beta chains below all came from one sample that was sequenced in a study of Ad26.COV2.S vaccination and SARS-CoV-2 variants. Indicated treatment: 15 to 20 received Ad26.COV2.S at low or high dose, single or two shots; five or six received placebo; per-sample allocation not given. Samples analyzed were those drawn on day 63 after the first vaccine or placebo injection. Sequencing used immunoSEQ multiplex PCR; TCRdb keeps in-frame clones, though not all of them. In the table there are roughly 700,000 clones, roughly 90% of which are singletons. Sequences were derived from peripheral blood, sampled in a trial of Ad26.COV2.S vaccine versus placebo. The origin of the receptors is a person aged 18-65 years who received the Ad26.COV2.S COVID-19 vaccine or a placebo.

V gene TRBV14 combines with J gene TRBJ1-2; 7 bases map to TRBD1. Germline V gene sequence: CDR1 SGHDN, CDR2 FVKESK. CDR3 size: 13 residues. The V segment lost 4 bases and the J segment 5 bases; nucleotides outside the gene matches: 4. CDR3 in amino acids: CASSLPGGYGYTF. CDR3 DNA: TGTGCCAGCAGCCTCCCAGGGGGGTATGGCTACACCTTC.

This sequence joins TRBV5-4 and TRBJ2-5; 10 positions match TRBD2. This CDR3 has 16 residues. Germline V gene lookup returns CDR1 SGHNT and CDR2 YYREEE (reference sequence). The V gene end was trimmed by 0 bases and the J gene end by 4 bases; junction bases not matched to a gene: 6. The CDR3 bases are TGTGCCAGCAGCTTGGGGGCTAGCGGGAGTCTAGAGACCCAGTACTTC. Its translation is CASSLGASGSLETQYF. Full variable domain (outside the CDR3, taken from reference TRBV5-4 and TRBJ2-5): ETGVTQSPTHLIKTRGQQVTLRCSSQSGHNTVSWYQQALGQGPQFIFQYYREEENGRGNFPPRFSGLQFPNYSSELNVNALELDDSALYLCASSLGASGSLETQYFGPGTRLLVL.

The chain links TRBV5-5 to TRBJ2-7, with 11 bases identical to TRBD1. The J segment lost 3 bases and the V segment lost 4 bases, leaving 3 bases of the junction unmatched. This CDR3 region has 14 residues. Germline V gives CDR1 SGHKS, CDR2 YYEKEE (reference sequence). In DNA, the CDR3 is TGTGCCAGCAGCAAGGGACAGGGGGTCTACGAGCAGTACTTC. Its protein is CASSKGQGVYEQYF.

The V and J genes are TRBV3-1 (or the pseudogene TRBV3-2) and TRBJ2-7; D gene unclear. Per the germline V gene, CDR1 is LGHDT and CDR2 is YNNKEL (reference sequence). The CDR3 consists of 14 residues. Trimming took off 1 base at V and 1 base at J, with 8 bases between the two ends. The CDR3 nucleotides are TGTGCCAGCAGCCAAGTCCCCTCATCCTACGAGCAGTACTTC. Protein: CASSQVPSSYEQYF.

This chain links TRBV19 with TRBJ1-2; D possibly corresponds to TRBD1 (6 bases). V gave up 1 base and J gave up 6 bases, with 12 bases separating them. CDR1 is LNHDA, CDR2 SQIVND, per germline (reference sequence). The CDR3 spans 14 residues. CDR3: CASSIGRGIDGYTF. In DNA form, the CDR3 reads TGTGCCAGTAGTATAGGAAGGGGGATCGATGGCTACACCTTC. Looking up the rest from reference TRBV19 and TRBJ1-2 gives the full variable domain: DGGITQSPKYLFRKEGQNVTLSCEQNLNHDAMYWYRQDPGQGLRLIYYSQIVNDFQKGDIAEGYSVSREKKESFPLTVTSAQKNPTAFYLCASSIGRGIDGYTFGSGTRLTVV.

This rearrangement joins TRBV7-2 to TRBJ2-5; the D is unclear. Between the trimmed V and J ends, which lost 2 bases and 2 bases, there was a span of 6 bases. The CDR3 consists of 13 residues. Germline CDR1 and CDR2: SGHTA and FQGNSA. The CDR3 is CASSLYQQETQYF. The CDR3 nucleotides are TGTGCCAGCAGCTTATACCAGCAAGAGACCCAGTACTTC.

The sample holds a few counts of this clone. The chain joins TRBV30 to TRBJ1-5, with D perhaps TRBD1 (5 bases). This CDR3 comprises 13 residues. Trimming left V 8 bases short and J 6 bases short, with 17 bases between. The germline CDR1 and CDR2 sequences are GTSNPN and SVGIG (reference sequence). CDR3 sequence (DNA): TGTGCCGCCGATGGGAGGGGCGGTCAGCCCCAGCATTTT. Translation gives CAADGRGGQPQHF.

This clone was observed a few times. The V call is TRBV4-2, the J call TRBJ1-2, with 7 bases matching TRBD1. Germline V gene sequence: CDR1 LGHNA, CDR2 YNFKEQ. Germline trimming cut 0 bases from V and 1 base from J; bases unmatched to any gene: 5. CDR3 length: 16 residues. In DNA, the CDR3 is TGTGCCAGCAGCCAAGATTACGACAGGGTTAACTATGGCTACACCTTC. This translates into CASSQDYDRVNYGYTF.

This clone was seen only a few times. This sequence joins TRBV2 and TRBJ1-1; D unclear. V lost 4 bases and J 5 bases, leaving 8 bases between the germline ends. The CDR3 has 12 residues. Germline V gene lookup returns CDR1 SNHLY and CDR2 FYNNEI. CDR3 DNA: TGTGCCAGCAGTGCCCCCTATACTGAAGCTTTCTTT. This codes for CASSAPYTEAFF.

This clone has just a few counts. V usage is TRBV5-6 and J usage is TRBJ2-1; D remains ambiguous. This CDR3 comprises 15 residues. V lost 3 bases, J lost 0 bases, and 10 bases lay in between. The germline CDR1 and CDR2 sequences are SGHDT and YYEEEE. CDR3 coding DNA: TGTGCCAGCAGCTCCCGGCAGGACTCCTACAATGAGCAGTTCTTC. Protein: CASSSRQDSYNEQFF.

This rearrangement joins TRBV9 to TRBJ2-2, with unresolved D. CDR1 SGDLS and CDR2 YYNGEE come from the germline V gene. Trimming cost V 0 bases and J 0 bases, with 6 bases left between them. The CDR3 is 15 residues long. The DNA for the CDR3 is TGTGCCAGCAGCGTAGGGGTAGCGAACACCGGGGAGCTGTTTTTT. Encoded protein: CASSVGVANTGELFF.

DNA for the CDR3: TGTGCCAGCAGCCTAACACTTCCCAAAGGGGAGCAGTACTTC. Translation: CASSLTLPKGEQYF. V usage is TRBV3-1 (or the pseudogene TRBV3-2) and J usage is TRBJ2-7; D gene ambiguous. This CDR3 comprises 14 residues. V shed 4 bases and J shed 7 bases, with 17 bases lying between them. CDR1 is LGHDT, CDR2 YNNKEL, per germline (reference sequence).

The CDR3 coding sequence is TGCAGCGTCCCGGGGACAGGGTTGGGAAACATTCAGTACTTC. It specifies CSVPGTGLGNIQYF. The gene calls are TRBV29-1 and TRBJ2-4; 9 bases agree with TRBD1. This CDR3 comprises 14 residues. V lost 6 bases to trimming and J lost 6 bases; unmatched junction nucleotides: 9. The germline V gene encodes CDR1 SQVTM and CDR2 ANQGSEA.

The gene calls are TRBV19 and TRBJ1-5; D unclear. Germline lookup yields CDR1 LNHDA and CDR2 SQIVND (reference sequence). The CDR3 is made up of 14 amino acids. V was clipped by 6 bases and J by 1 base, with 10 bases between them. CDR3 sequence reads: CASRGHESNQPQHF. The CDR3 coding sequence is TGTGCCAGTAGAGGGCACGAGAGCAATCAGCCCCAGCATTTT.

This chain uses TRBV5-4 with TRBJ2-7; TRBD2 agrees at 7 bases. With V trimmed by 2 bases and J by 2 bases, 4 bases remained unmatched. The CDR3 consists of 14 residues. The germline CDR1 and CDR2 sequences are SGHNT and YYREEE (reference sequence). Here the CDR3 DNA reads TGTGCCAGCAGCTTCCCTAGCGGCCCCTACGAGCAGTACTTC. It is translated as CASSFPSGPYEQYF.

The chain recombines TRBV4-2 with TRBJ1-1, with 9 nucleotides matching TRBD1. The germline CDR1 and CDR2 sequences are LGHNA and YNFKEQ. The V gene end was trimmed by 4 bases and the J gene end by 3 bases; junction bases not matched to a gene: 6. The CDR3 has 15 residues. The CDR3 DNA reads TGTGCCAGCAGCCCCGGACAGGGGCCGGACACTGAAGCTTTCTTT. It is translated as CASSPGQGPDTEAFF.

This clone came up once. The chain employs TRBV14 and TRBJ1-1, with 11 bases matching TRBD1. With V trimmed by 7 bases and J by 1 base, 5 bases remained unmatched. The CDR3 has 15 residues. Germline CDR1 and CDR2: SGHDN and FVKESK. The CDR3 DNA reads as TGTGCCAGCAAAGGGACAGGGGGTGGGAACACTGAAGCTTTCTTT. Its protein is CASKGTGGGNTEAFF.